This T cell receptor (beta chain) was documented in a study of early T cells in non-severe SARS-CoV-2 infection. Study details: Chains from this unsorted whole-blood bulk RNA could not be paired. Overall study findings and caveats: In VDJdb matching, anti-spike CD8 responses were favored while private and CD4 specificities went missing.

This clonotype has ten or more counts. No antigen is known for it. In the library, individual cDNA molecules carried attached unique molecular identifiers. MiXCR, run by TCRdb on the 5' RACE reads, gives a single entry per CDR3 protein. The sample includes about 130,000 distinct CDR3 sequences, 14% to 15% of them seen just once. The CDR3 is 14 amino acids. Germline values: CDR1 SGHKS, CDR2 YYEKEE (reference sequence). Losses at the gene ends were 4 bases for V and 7 bases for J; bases not matched to a gene: 10. This clonotype originated in an adult who was a healthcare worker with PCR-confirmed SARS-CoV-2 infection or an uninfected control (not recorded which). The specimen was whole blood. The gene calls are TRBV5-5 and TRBJ2-7; 8 bases align to TRBD2. The CDR3, as DNA: TGTGCCAGCAGCGCGGGGGGTCTAAGAGGGGAGCAGTACTTC. Protein: CASSAGGLRGEQYF.